This T cell receptor beta chain comes out of a study of CD4+ T cells in melanoma. Of note for this clone: Its antigen is not known.

This table comes from immunoSEQ multiplex PCR, and its TCRdb copy is limited to in-frame clones, with some not included. The sample shows fewer than 150,000 clones, roughly 91% of them seen only once. Germline V gene lookup returns CDR1 SGHRS and CDR2 YFSETQ. This CDR3 is 16 amino acids long. Trimming at V came to 4 bases and at J to 5 bases, leaving 9 bases not matched to a gene. Regarding the study as a whole: Neoantigen-specific CD4+ T cells in melanoma reportedly had diverse differentiation states. A reported correlation linked neoantigen-specific CD4+ T cells to CD8+, macrophage and B cell function.

This chain joins TRBV5-1 and TRBJ2-2; 9 nucleotides match TRBD1. This clonotype was obtained from a human donor with melanoma. CDR3 protein: CASSLPGQGMTGELFF. CDR3 coding DNA: TGCGCCAGCAGCCTCCCGGGACAGGGTATGACCGGGGAGCTGTTTTTT. Drawing the rest from reference TRBV5-1 and TRBJ2-2, the complete variable domain is KAGVTQTPRYLIKTRGQQVTLSCSPISGHRSVSWYQQTPGQGLQFLFEYFSETQRNKGNFPGRFSGRQFSNSRSEMNVSTLELGDSALYLCASSLPGQGMTGELFFGEGSRLTVL.